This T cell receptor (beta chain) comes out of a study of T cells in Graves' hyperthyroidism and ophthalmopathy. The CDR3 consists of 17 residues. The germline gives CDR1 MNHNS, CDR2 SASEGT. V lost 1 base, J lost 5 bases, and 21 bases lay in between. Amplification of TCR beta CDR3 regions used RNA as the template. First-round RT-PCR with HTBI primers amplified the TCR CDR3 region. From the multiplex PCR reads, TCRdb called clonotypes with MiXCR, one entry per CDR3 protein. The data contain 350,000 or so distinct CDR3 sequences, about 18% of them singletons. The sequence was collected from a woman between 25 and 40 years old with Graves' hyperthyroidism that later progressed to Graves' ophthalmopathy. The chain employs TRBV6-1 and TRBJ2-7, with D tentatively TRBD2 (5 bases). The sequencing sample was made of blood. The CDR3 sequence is CASSEGVAGLGLHEQYF. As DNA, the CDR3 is TGTGCCAGCAGTGAAGGGGTTGCGGGTCTGGGTCTCCACGAGCAGTACTTC.